Sequencing of this TCR beta chain was carried out in a study of blood T cell repertoires in COVID-19. Original handling: Estimation of nucleated cell counts relied on the amplification of reference gene primers. Clones were read by immunoSEQ multiplex PCR, and TCRdb kept only the in-frame ones, dropping some. That table supplies the V and J calls and clone size; D and trimming were determined from the DNA. The sample lists 300,000 to 350,000 clones, roughly 90% seen once, with roughly 3.9% in the top ten. Categorization into cohorts depended on clinical history that participants reported. CDR1 is LNHDA, CDR2 SQIVND, per germline (reference sequence). This CDR3 region has 13 residues. Germline trimming cut 5 bases from V and 7 bases from J; bases unmatched to any gene: 4.

The gene calls are TRBV19 and TRBJ1-4, with TRBD1 identical over 7 bases. The source is a woman between 25 and 40 years old who had been exposed to COVID-19. Sequencing was carried out using PBMCs or T cells enriched from blood (not recorded which). CDR3 nucleotides: TGTGCCAGTAGTCCCCCAGGGGGTGAAAAACTGTTTTTT. Residues: CASSPPGGEKLFF.